This is a list of T cell receptor beta chains from one sample in a study of post-analysis software for immune sequencing data. MiXCR was run by TCRdb on the PCR reads, yielding one entry per CDR3 protein. The sample yields hundreds of thousands of distinct CDR3 sequences, around 33% seen once. Sequencing input: blood. These receptors were taken from a girl under 18 with multiple sclerosis. Each CDR3 is given with its conserved first and last residue. A D gene is named only where the DNA matches it firmly. The listing skips clone size in some rows; elsewhere it reads once, few, many or a size class.

abundance: -
j_gene: TRBJ1-1
d_gene: -
v_gene: TRBV27
CDR3nt: TGTGCCAGCAGTTTTTTTTTGGGAACCAGCACTGAAGCTTTCTTT
CDR3aa: CASSFFLGTSTEAFF

abundance: -
j_gene: TRBJ2-7
d_gene: -
v_gene: TRBV11-2
CDR3nt: TGTGCCAGCAGCTTATCCTCCGCCGGCGCCTACGAGCAGTACTTC
CDR3aa: CASSLSSAGAYEQYF

abundance: -
j_gene: TRBJ1-1
d_gene: -
v_gene: TRBV6-5
CDR3nt: TGTGCCAGCAGGTCTCGGGACACCCCCCGAGCTTTCTTT
CDR3aa: CASRSRDTPRAFF

abundance: -
j_gene: TRBJ1-2
d_gene: -
v_gene: TRBV12-3/TRBV12-4
CDR3nt: TGTGCCATCCCTAGGAAGCAGGGTCGAAACTATGGCTACACCTTC
CDR3aa: CAIPRKQGRNYGYTF

abundance: -
j_gene: TRBJ2-5
d_gene: TRBD2
v_gene: TRBV20-1
CDR3nt: TGCAGTGCTAGAAAACTTCGGGACTACGCCCAAGAGACCCAGTACTTC
CDR3aa: CSARKLRDYAQETQYF

abundance: -
j_gene: TRBJ2-7
d_gene: -
v_gene: TRBV27
CDR3nt: TGTGCCAGCAGTTTGACGGGGCGCTACGAGCAGTACTTC
CDR3aa: CASSLTGRYEQYF

abundance: few
j_gene: TRBJ2-5
d_gene: -
v_gene: TRBV6-2/TRBV6-3
CDR3nt: TGTGCCAGCACGGGGGTCCAAGAGACCCAGTACTTC
CDR3aa: CASTGVQETQYF

abundance: few
j_gene: TRBJ2-1
d_gene: TRBD2
v_gene: TRBV6-6
CDR3nt: TGTGCCAGCAGTACTCGGGGGGGCCTGCCAAATGAGCAGTTCTTC
CDR3aa: CASSTRGGLPNEQFF

abundance: -
j_gene: TRBJ1-1
d_gene: -
v_gene: TRBV5-5
CDR3nt: TGTGCCAGCAGCTTGACCGGTCCACAGAAAGCTTTCTTT
CDR3aa: CASSLTGPQKAFF

abundance: -
j_gene: TRBJ2-3
d_gene: TRBD2
v_gene: TRBV5-1
CDR3nt: TGCGCCAGCAGCTCGGGACTAGGCACAGATACGCAGTATTTT
CDR3aa: CASSSGLGTDTQYF

abundance: -
j_gene: TRBJ1-1
d_gene: TRBD1
v_gene: TRBV7-9
CDR3nt: TGTGCCAGCACCCTACGGGGGGGCAGGGGGCCCGGATCTGAAGCTTTCTTT
CDR3aa: CASTLRGGRGPGSEAFF

abundance: -
j_gene: TRBJ2-1
d_gene: -
v_gene: TRBV2
CDR3nt: TGTGCCAGCAGAGACGACAGCACTCGGCAGTTCTTC
CDR3aa: CASRDDSTRQFF

abundance: -
j_gene: TRBJ1-4
d_gene: -
v_gene: TRBV12-3/TRBV12-4
CDR3nt: TGTGCCAGCATGGGGACAACTAATGAAAAACTGTTTTTT
CDR3aa: CASMGTTNEKLFF

abundance: few
j_gene: TRBJ2-3
d_gene: -
v_gene: TRBV6-2/TRBV6-3
CDR3nt: TGTGCCAGCAGTAACCCAACAGATACGCAGTATTTT
CDR3aa: CASSNPTDTQYF

abundance: -
j_gene: TRBJ2-1
d_gene: -
v_gene: TRBV2
CDR3nt: TGTGCCAGCAGTGAAGAAAAGTTCCATGAGCAGTTCTTC
CDR3aa: CASSEEKFHEQFF

abundance: once
j_gene: TRBJ2-1
d_gene: -
v_gene: TRBV29-1
CDR3nt: TGCAGCGTTGATACGGGGGTCCTTCGCAATGAGCAGTTCTTC
CDR3aa: CSVDTGVLRNEQFF

abundance: -
j_gene: TRBJ2-1
d_gene: TRBD1
v_gene: TRBV12-5
CDR3nt: TGTGCTAGTGGTCACGGACAGGTGGGGAACAATGAGCAGTTCTTC
CDR3aa: CASGHGQVGNNEQFF

abundance: -
j_gene: TRBJ2-1
d_gene: -
v_gene: TRBV20-1
CDR3nt: TGCAGTGGAAAGGGATCCTCCTACAATGAGCAGTTCTTC
CDR3aa: CSGKGSSYNEQFF

abundance: many
j_gene: TRBJ1-2
d_gene: -
v_gene: TRBV15
CDR3nt: TGTGCCACCAGCCTCGGCAGCTCCTATGGCTACACCTTC
CDR3aa: CATSLGSSYGYTF

abundance: -
j_gene: TRBJ2-1
d_gene: TRBD2
v_gene: TRBV6-1
CDR3nt: TGTGCCAGCAATCGGGGGGGCCGCTACAATGAGCAGTTCTTC
CDR3aa: CASNRGGRYNEQFF

abundance: -
j_gene: TRBJ2-5
d_gene: TRBD1
v_gene: TRBV7-2
CDR3nt: TGTGCCAGCAGCTTAGCGAAACAGGGGAAAGACCAAGAGACCCAGTACTTC
CDR3aa: CASSLAKQGKDQETQYF

abundance: few
j_gene: TRBJ1-2
d_gene: -
v_gene: TRBV5-1
CDR3nt: TGCGCCAGCAGCACGGGGCAGGGGTCCGGGGACTATGGCTACACCTTC
CDR3aa: CASSTGQGSGDYGYTF

abundance: few
j_gene: TRBJ2-3
d_gene: -
v_gene: TRBV10-1
CDR3nt: TGCGCCAGCAGCGGAATCACCTTCGGCAGCCTTAGCACAGATACGCAGTATTTT
CDR3aa: CASSGITFGSLSTDTQYF

abundance: -
j_gene: TRBJ2-5
d_gene: TRBD1
v_gene: TRBV5-1
CDR3nt: TGCGCCAGCAGCTGGGCCGGGACAGGGACGGAGGAGACCCAGTACTTC
CDR3aa: CASSWAGTGTEETQYF

abundance: once
j_gene: TRBJ2-7
d_gene: TRBD2
v_gene: TRBV29-1
CDR3nt: TGCAGCGTTGCGACTCCCGGGGCGGGAGACTACGAGCAGTACTTC
CDR3aa: CSVATPGAGDYEQYF

abundance: few
j_gene: TRBJ2-7
d_gene: TRBD1
v_gene: TRBV7-2
CDR3nt: TGTGCCAGCAGCTTAACAGGGGGCCTCTACGAGCAGTACTTC
CDR3aa: CASSLTGGLYEQYF

abundance: few
j_gene: TRBJ2-7
d_gene: -
v_gene: TRBV7-8
CDR3nt: TGTGCCAGCAGCCCCTTCGTCAGCGAGCAGTACTTC
CDR3aa: CASSPFVSEQYF

abundance: -
j_gene: TRBJ2-3
d_gene: TRBD2
v_gene: TRBV20-1
CDR3nt: TGCAGTGCCGAGTCCGGGGGGACAGATACGCAGTATTTT
CDR3aa: CSAESGGTDTQYF

abundance: few
j_gene: TRBJ1-4
d_gene: TRBD1
v_gene: TRBV5-1
CDR3nt: TGCGCCAGCAGCTTTGGACAGGGCGCTGAAAAACTGTTTTTT
CDR3aa: CASSFGQGAEKLFF

abundance: -
j_gene: TRBJ1-2
d_gene: -
v_gene: TRBV5-1
CDR3nt: TGCGCCAGCAGCTTGGACGGGAAGGGCTACACCTTC
CDR3aa: CASSLDGKGYTF

abundance: few
j_gene: TRBJ1-4
d_gene: TRBD1
v_gene: TRBV12-3/TRBV12-4
CDR3nt: TGTGCCAGCAGCTACGACAGGGGGCGACGAAAACTGTTTTTT
CDR3aa: CASSYDRGRRKLFF

abundance: many
j_gene: TRBJ1-2
d_gene: -
v_gene: TRBV6-6
CDR3nt: TGTGCCAGCAGTCCCACCTGGCTGCAGGGCCTGTATGGCTACACCTTC
CDR3aa: CASSPTWLQGLYGYTF

abundance: -
j_gene: TRBJ1-1
d_gene: TRBD1
v_gene: TRBV9
CDR3nt: TGTGCCAGCAGCGCCCGACAGGGGACTGAAGCTTTCTTT
CDR3aa: CASSARQGTEAFF

abundance: -
j_gene: TRBJ2-4
d_gene: -
v_gene: TRBV6-5
CDR3nt: TGTGCCAGCGGACGACTTAGTGGGAACGAAAACATTCAGTACTTC
CDR3aa: CASGRLSGNENIQYF

abundance: few
j_gene: TRBJ2-5
d_gene: TRBD1
v_gene: TRBV5-8
CDR3nt: TGTGCCAGCAGCTGGAGGGACAGGGCAGAGACCCAGTACTTC
CDR3aa: CASSWRDRAETQYF